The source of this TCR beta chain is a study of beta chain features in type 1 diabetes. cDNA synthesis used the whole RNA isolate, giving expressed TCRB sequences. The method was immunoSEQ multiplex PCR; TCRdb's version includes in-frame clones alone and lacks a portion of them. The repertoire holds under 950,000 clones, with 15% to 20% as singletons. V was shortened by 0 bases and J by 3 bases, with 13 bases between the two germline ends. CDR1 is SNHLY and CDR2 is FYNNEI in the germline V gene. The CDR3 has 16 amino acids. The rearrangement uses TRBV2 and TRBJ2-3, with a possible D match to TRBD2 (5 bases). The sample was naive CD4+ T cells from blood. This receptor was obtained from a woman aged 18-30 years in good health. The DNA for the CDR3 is TGTGCCAGCAGTGAAGCGGGAGCCCGCCTAACAGATACGCAGTATTTT. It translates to CASSEAGARLTDTQYF.